This entry lists 14 T cell receptor beta chains sequenced from one sample in a study of Tregs in tolerant kidney transplant recipients. Some clones are missing from TCRdb's copy, which holds only in-frame ones; the method was immunoSEQ multiplex PCR. Found here are some 68,000 clones, 84% of them singletons; the top ten hold about 4%. Sequencing was done on a sample of CD4+ T cells from blood. The receptors here all came from a human donor in good health.

The rearrangement uses TRBV6-1 and TRBJ1-1, with D hard to call. The germline CDR1 and CDR2 sequences are MNHNS and SASEGT. The germline V and J ends were trimmed by 0 bases and 10 bases, with 12 bases remaining between them. This CDR3 has 13 amino acids. The CDR3 reads CASSEALRKGAFF. The CDR3 DNA reads as TGTGCCAGCAGTGAAGCACTGAGAAAAGGAGCTTTCTTT.

This chain connects TRBV2 to TRBJ2-3; TRBD2 aligns across 8 bases. CDR1 and CDR2 from the germline V gene are SNHLY and FYNNEI. J was trimmed by 4 bases and V by 3 bases; bases with no gene match: 15. The CDR3 extends over 18 amino acids. CDR3 residues: CASSDSQAGALVSDTQYF. CDR3 in DNA: TGTGCCAGCAGTGACAGTCAAGCGGGGGCCCTCGTGTCAGATACGCAGTATTTT.

The table lists this clone with a count of one. The J gene is TRBJ2-1, the V gene TRBV11-2, with 9 bases identical to TRBD1. With V trimmed by 5 bases and J by 4 bases, 6 bases remained unmatched. CDR1 and CDR2 from the germline V gene are SGHAT and FQNNGV. The CDR3 spans 15 residues. The chain's CDR3 is CASSITGGFYNEQFF. In DNA form, the CDR3 reads TGTGCCAGCAGCATCACAGGGGGCTTTTACAATGAGCAGTTCTTC.

This chain joins TRBV6-6 and TRBJ1-2; a possible D gene is TRBD1 (5 bases). The CDR3 is made up of 14 amino acids. Germline V gene sequence: CDR1 MNHNY, CDR2 SVGAGI (reference sequence). Trimming cost V 2 bases and J 12 bases, with 19 bases left between them. The CDR3 nucleotides are TGTGCCAGCAGTTACGGACAAAGGGACCAACAAGACACCTTC. Its translation: CASSYGQRDQQDTF.

This clone has a single count. V gene TRBV19 combines with J gene TRBJ1-2, with TRBD1 matching 9 bases. The V segment lost 5 bases and the J segment 6 bases; nucleotides outside the gene matches: 13. The CDR3 contains 16 residues. CDR1 is LNHDA and CDR2 is SQIVND in the germline V gene (reference sequence). Here the CDR3 reads CASSPTGGQGSHGYTF. The CDR3 nucleotides are TGTGCCAGTAGTCCAACTGGGGGACAGGGTTCACATGGCTACACCTTC.

In its sample, this clone was seen once. The chain's CDR3 is CASSPNPQGAGGYTF. The DNA of the CDR3 is TGTGCCAGCAGCCCAAACCCACAGGGGGCGGGTGGCTACACCTTC. V and J are TRBV7-2 and TRBJ1-2; 9 bases match TRBD1. V lost 5 bases to trimming and J lost 7 bases; unmatched junction nucleotides: 11. There are 15 residues in the CDR3. Germline V gene sequence: CDR1 SGHTA, CDR2 FQGNSA.

J is TRBJ2-5 and V is TRBV27; the D gene is possibly TRBD2 (6 bases). CDR1 is MNHEY, CDR2 SMNVEV, per germline (reference sequence). V gave up 6 bases and J gave up 9 bases, with 20 bases separating them. The length of the CDR3 is 14 residues. CDR3 sequence: CASSTPGPPGAQYF. Here the CDR3 DNA reads TGTGCCAGCAGCACCCCGGGACCGCCGGGGGCCCAGTACTTC.

This clone was seen just once. The chain has TRBV18 and TRBJ1-2, with 8 nucleotides matching TRBD1. The germline gives CDR1 KGHSH, CDR2 LQKENI. CDR3 length: 13 residues. Trimming took 7 bases from V and 6 from J; bases not matched to a gene: 7. CDR3: CASFQDRAHGYTF. CDR3 nucleotides: TGTGCCAGCTTTCAGGACAGGGCGCATGGCTACACCTTC.

This chain connects TRBV5-5 to TRBJ2-7; D call uncertain. The CDR3 spans 15 residues. Trimming removed 0 bases at V and 0 bases at J, with 10 bases between. Germline lookup yields CDR1 SGHKS and CDR2 YYEKEE (reference sequence). CDR3 sequence reads: CASSLGSRSSYEQYF. The CDR3 DNA is TGTGCCAGCAGCTTGGGTAGTAGGAGCTCCTACGAGCAGTACTTC.

V gene TRBV5-1 combines with J gene TRBJ1-2; 10 nucleotides line up with TRBD1. Germline V gives CDR1 SGHRS, CDR2 YFSETQ. The CDR3 loop spans 15 amino acids. Unmatched junction bases numbered 6, after V lost 0 bases and J lost 7 bases. In DNA form, the CDR3 reads TGCGCCAGCAGCTTGGAGGGACAGGGGAGAGGTGGCTACACCTTC. It is translated as CASSLEGQGRGGYTF.

The J gene is TRBJ1-5, the V gene TRBV25-1; 7 nucleotides agree with TRBD1. Per germline, CDR1 MGHDK and CDR2 SYGVNS. This CDR3 region has 16 residues. V dropped 4 bases and J dropped 6; count of bases not matched to a gene: 12. The chain's CDR3 is CASSVSGLTGLQPQHF. The CDR3 nucleotides read TGTGCCAGCAGTGTATCCGGTCTGACAGGGCTTCAGCCCCAGCATTTT. Complete variable domain (other parts from reference TRBV25-1 and TRBJ1-5): EADIYQTPRYLVIGTGKKITLECSQTMGHDKMYWYQQDPGMELHLIHYSYGVNSTEKGDLSSESTVSRIRTEHFPLTLESARPSHTSQYLCASSVSGLTGLQPQHFGDGTRLSIL.

This chain connects TRBV19 to TRBJ1-4; TRBD1 aligns across 10 bases. V lost 1 base, J lost 7 bases, and 3 bases stayed unmatched. From germline, CDR1 is LNHDA and CDR2 SQIVND (reference sequence). This CDR3 region has 15 residues. CDR3 in DNA: TGTGCCAGTAGTATAGTTGGGACAGGGGTTGAAAAACTGTTTTTT. This sequence encodes CASSIVGTGVEKLFF.

The chain carries TRBV19 and TRBJ2-5, with D uncertain. The V end was cut by 7 bases, the J end by 5 bases, with 11 bases between. This CDR3 is built from 12 residues. CDR1 is LNHDA, CDR2 SQIVND, per germline (reference sequence). The CDR3 DNA sequence: TGTGCCAGTACCGACGAAAGGGAGACCCAGTACTTC. As protein: CASTDERETQYF.

This chain links TRBV14 with TRBJ2-1, with D unclear. CDR3 length equals 17 residues. V lost 4 bases to trimming and J lost 13 bases, with 29 bases between them. Germline CDR1 reads SGHDN; CDR2 reads FVKESK. The CDR3 DNA sequence: TGTGCCAGCAGCCCAAGAGACTCATTTCCCCCGAAGAAGAAACAGTTCTTC. Encoded protein: CASSPRDSFPPKKKQFF.